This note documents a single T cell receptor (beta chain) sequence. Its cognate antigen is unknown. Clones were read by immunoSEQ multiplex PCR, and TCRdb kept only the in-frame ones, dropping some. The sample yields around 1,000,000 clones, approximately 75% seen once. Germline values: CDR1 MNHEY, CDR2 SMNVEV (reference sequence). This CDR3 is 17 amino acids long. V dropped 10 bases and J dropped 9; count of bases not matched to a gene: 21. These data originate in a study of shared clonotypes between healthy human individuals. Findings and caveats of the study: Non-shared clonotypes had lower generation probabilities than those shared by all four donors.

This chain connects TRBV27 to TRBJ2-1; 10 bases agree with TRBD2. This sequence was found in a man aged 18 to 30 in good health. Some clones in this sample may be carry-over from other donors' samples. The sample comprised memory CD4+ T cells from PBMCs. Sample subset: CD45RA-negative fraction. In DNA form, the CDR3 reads TGTGCCACCGGGGGGGGGCTAGCGGGAGCCCTCCTCGGTGAGCAGTTCTTC. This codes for CATGGGLAGALLGEQFF.